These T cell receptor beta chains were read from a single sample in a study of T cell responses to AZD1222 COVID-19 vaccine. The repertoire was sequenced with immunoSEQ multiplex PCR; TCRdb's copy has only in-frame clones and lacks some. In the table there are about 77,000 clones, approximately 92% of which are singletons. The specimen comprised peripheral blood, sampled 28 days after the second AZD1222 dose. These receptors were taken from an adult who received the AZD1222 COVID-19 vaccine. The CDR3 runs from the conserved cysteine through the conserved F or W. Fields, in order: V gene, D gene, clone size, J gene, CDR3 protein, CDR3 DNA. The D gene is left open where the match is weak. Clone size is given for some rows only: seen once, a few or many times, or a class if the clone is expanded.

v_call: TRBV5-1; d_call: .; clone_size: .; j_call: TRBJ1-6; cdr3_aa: CASSLGARGAGDGLHF; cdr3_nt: TGCGCCAGCAGCTTGGGGGCCCGGGGTGCAGGGGACGGCCTCCACTTT
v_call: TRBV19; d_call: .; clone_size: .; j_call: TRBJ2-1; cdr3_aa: CASRHRDDIRKQFF; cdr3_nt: TGTGCCAGTAGGCACCGGGACGACATCCGAAAGCAGTTCTTC
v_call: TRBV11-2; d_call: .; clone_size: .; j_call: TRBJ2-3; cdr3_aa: CASSFSISTDTQYF; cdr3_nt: TGTGCCAGCAGCTTCTCCATCAGTACAGATACGCAGTATTTT
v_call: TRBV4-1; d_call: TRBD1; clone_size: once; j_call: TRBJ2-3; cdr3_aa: CASSREPGTGAVDTQYF; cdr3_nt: TGCGCCAGCAGCCGGGAGCCCGGGACAGGGGCGGTAGATACGCAGTATTTT
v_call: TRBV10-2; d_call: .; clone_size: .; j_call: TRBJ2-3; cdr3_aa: CASNQPMGGFADTQYF; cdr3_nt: TGCGCCAGCAACCAACCGATGGGAGGTTTCGCAGATACGCAGTATTTT
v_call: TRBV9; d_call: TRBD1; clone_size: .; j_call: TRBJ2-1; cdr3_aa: CASSDPPGGRAYNEQFF; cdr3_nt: TGTGCCAGCAGCGACCCCCCAGGGGGCAGAGCCTACAATGAGCAGTTCTTC
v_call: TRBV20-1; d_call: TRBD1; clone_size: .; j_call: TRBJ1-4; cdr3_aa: CSASMTGRHEKLFF; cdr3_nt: TGCAGTGCCAGTATGACAGGGCGGCACGAAAAACTGTTTTTT
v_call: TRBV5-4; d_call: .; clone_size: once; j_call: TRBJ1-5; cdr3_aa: CASSLEPTGRPNQPQHF; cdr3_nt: TGTGCCAGCAGCTTGGAACCTACAGGCCGACCGAATCAGCCCCAGCATTTT
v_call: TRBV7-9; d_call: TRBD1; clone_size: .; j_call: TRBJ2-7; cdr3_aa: CASSPQDRGYPYEQYF; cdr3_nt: TGTGCCAGCAGCCCTCAGGACAGGGGGTATCCCTACGAGCAGTACTTC
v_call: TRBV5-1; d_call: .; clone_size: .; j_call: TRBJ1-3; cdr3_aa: CASTLGDTIYF; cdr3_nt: TGCGCCAGCACTCTAGGGGACACCATATATTTT
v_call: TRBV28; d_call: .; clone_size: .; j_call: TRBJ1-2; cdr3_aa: CASSLYGGANGYTF; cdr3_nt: TGTGCCAGCAGTTTATATGGGGGCGCCAATGGCTACACCTTC
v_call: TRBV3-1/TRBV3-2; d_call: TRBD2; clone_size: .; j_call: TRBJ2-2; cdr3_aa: CASSQWGLAENTGELFF; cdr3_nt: TGTGCCAGCAGCCAATGGGGACTAGCGGAGAACACCGGGGAGCTGTTTTTT
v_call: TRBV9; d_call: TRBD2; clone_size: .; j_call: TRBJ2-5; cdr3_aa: CASSQGGKETQYF; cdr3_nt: TGTGCCAGCAGCCAGGGAGGGAAAGAGACCCAGTACTTC
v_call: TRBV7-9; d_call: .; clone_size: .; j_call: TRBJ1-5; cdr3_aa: CASSLTPGAYSNQPQHF; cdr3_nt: TGTGCCAGCAGCTTAACTCCAGGGGCTTATAGCAATCAGCCCCAGCATTTT